Listed below are T cell receptor beta chains from one sample, sequenced in a study of blood T cell repertoires in COVID-19. Generated by immunoSEQ multiplex PCR, the TCRdb table keeps only in-frame clones and is missing some. The sample holds about 250,000 clones, 65% to 90% seen once. The sample comprised peripheral blood. Receptors originate from an elderly woman with active or convalescent COVID-19. CDR3s include the opening cysteine and the closing phenylalanine or tryptophan. The D gene is left open where the match is weak. Some rows have no size entry. The others give once, few or many, or a class for an expanded clone.

j_gene	d_gene	len	abundance	v_gene	CDR3aa	CDR3nt
TRBJ1-2	.	14	once	TRBV6-5	CASSYEGGPYGYTF	TGTGCCAGCAGTTACGAAGGGGGTCCCTATGGCTACACCTTC
TRBJ2-7	TRBD1	15	.	TRBV5-5	CASSLGQGVFYEQYF	TGTGCCAGCAGCCTGGGACAGGGGGTTTTCTACGAGCAGTACTTC
TRBJ1-5	.	18	.	TRBV6-2/TRBV6-3	CASSYSPHIIQSNQPQHF	TGTGCCAGCAGTTATAGTCCCCATATTATACAGAGCAATCAGCCCCAGCATTTT
TRBJ1-1	.	14	.	TRBV2	CASRPDEVNTEAFF	TGTGCCAGCAGGCCGGATGAGGTGAACACTGAAGCTTTCTTT
TRBJ1-2	.	14	once	TRBV20-1	CSASSGSREGGYTF	TGCAGTGCTAGTTCAGGCTCGCGGGAGGGTGGCTACACCTTC
TRBJ1-2	.	14	.	TRBV27	CASSPLGAGDGYTF	TGTGCCAGCAGTCCACTAGGAGCAGGGGACGGCTACACCTTC
TRBJ2-5	TRBD2	15	.	TRBV6-5	CAGQRGGGALETQYF	TGTGCCGGTCAGCGTGGCGGGGGGGCTCTAGAGACCCAGTACTTC
TRBJ2-7	TRBD1	13	.	TRBV10-3	CAINTHRGVEQYF	TGTGCCATCAATACGCACAGGGGGGTCGAGCAGTACTTC
TRBJ1-1	.	13	.	TRBV30	CAYELAGNTEAFF	TGTGCCTACGAGCTAGCGGGGAACACTGAAGCTTTCTTT
TRBJ2-3	TRBD1	14	.	TRBV6-5	CASRQTGGRDTQYF	TGTGCCAGCAGACAGACAGGGGGGAGAGATACGCAGTATTTT
TRBJ2-3	.	10	.	TRBV20-1	CSAMRDTQYF	TGCAGTGCTATGCGAGATACGCAGTATTTT
TRBJ1-1	TRBD1	15	.	TRBV5-1	CASSPRQGVGTEAFF	TGCGCCAGCAGCCCCCGACAGGGCGTGGGCACTGAAGCTTTCTTT
TRBJ2-1	.	15	.	TRBV18	CASSPLGTQYNEQFF	TGTGCCAGCTCACCACTTGGGACACAATACAATGAGCAGTTCTTC
TRBJ2-3	.	18	.	TRBV3-1/TRBV3-2	CASSQESLGGLSTDTQYF	TGTGCCAGCAGCCAAGAATCCTTGGGGGGGCTAAGCACAGATACGCAGTATTTT
TRBJ1-1	TRBD1	15	.	TRBV7-9	CASSPGQVMNTEAFF	TGTGCCAGCAGCCCCGGACAGGTTATGAACACTGAAGCTTTCTTT
TRBJ1-2	.	13	.	TRBV5-1	CASSLEWGDGYTF	TGCGCCAGCAGCTTGGAGTGGGGAGACGGCTACACCTTC
TRBJ1-6	TRBD1	19	.	TRBV18	CASSPRGTGGTVYNSPLHF	TGTGCCAGCTCACCACGAGGGACAGGGGGCACGGTCTATAATTCACCCCTCCACTTT
TRBJ2-7	TRBD2	19	once	TRBV24-1	CATIPLRSGPSGGRYEQYF	TGTGCCACCATTCCTTTACGGTCGGGCCCTAGCGGGGGAAGGTACGAGCAGTACTTC
TRBJ2-5	.	14	.	TRBV5-1	CASSLVTFKETQYF	TGCGCCAGCAGCTTGGTAACATTTAAAGAGACCCAGTACTTC
TRBJ2-3	TRBD2	15	.	TRBV4-1	CASSQYGGVSDTQYF	TGCGCCAGCAGCCAATACGGGGGGGTGTCAGATACGCAGTATTTT
TRBJ2-2	TRBD1	16	.	TRBV28	CASSLPGTAGTGELFF	TGTGCCAGCAGTTTACCCGGGACAGCTGGCACCGGGGAGCTGTTTTTT
TRBJ2-7	TRBD2	16	.	TRBV28	CASSLGAASGSYEQYF	TGTGCCAGCAGTTTAGGGGCCGCTAGCGGGAGCTACGAGCAGTACTTC
TRBJ2-3	.	14	.	TRBV11-2	CASSLFRTTGTQYF	TGTGCCAGCAGCTTGTTCCGGACTACGGGTACGCAGTATTTT
TRBJ2-7	.	14	.	TRBV7-2	CASSLGGPSYEQYF	TGTGCCAGCAGCTTAGGGGGGCCCTCCTACGAGCAGTACTTC
TRBJ2-2	TRBD1	15	.	TRBV5-4	CASSLGQTNTGELFF	TGTGCCAGCAGCCTGGGACAGACGAACACCGGGGAGCTGTTTTTT
TRBJ1-2	.	14	.	TRBV6-2/TRBV6-3	CASSRQAWDYGYTF	TGTGCCAGCAGTCGACAGGCCTGGGACTATGGCTACACCTTC
TRBJ1-3	.	16	.	TRBV4-1	CASSQAGGVGGNTIYF	TGCGCCAGCAGCCAAGCGGGGGGGGTTGGCGGTAACACCATATATTTT
TRBJ2-6	.	15	.	TRBV5-6	CASSFSGSGANVLTF	TGTGCCAGCAGCTTTTCGGGCTCTGGGGCCAACGTCCTGACTTTC
TRBJ1-2	.	15	.	TRBV19	CASSWGGTGGYGYTF	TGTGCCAGTAGCTGGGGGGGCACCGGCGGATATGGCTACACCTTC
TRBJ1-5	.	16	.	TRBV28	CASSAPARGSNQPQHF	TGTGCCAGCAGTGCCCCAGCTAGGGGAAGCAATCAGCCCCAGCATTTT
TRBJ1-5	.	15	.	TRBV5-1	CASSLQGLFNQPQHF	TGCGCCAGCAGCTTACAGGGTTTATTCAATCAGCCCCAGCATTTT
TRBJ1-4	TRBD1	18	.	TRBV5-1	CASSLTRDRYRTNEKLFF	TGCGCCAGCAGCTTGACCCGGGACAGGTATCGAACTAATGAAAAACTGTTTTTT
TRBJ2-1	TRBD2	16	.	TRBV3-1/TRBV3-2	CASSPSGTSGFNEQFF	TGTGCCAGCAGCCCATCCGGGACTAGCGGGTTCAATGAGCAGTTCTTC
TRBJ2-7	TRBD1	14	.	TRBV5-1	CASSIGTGTYEQYF	TGCGCCAGCAGCATCGGGACAGGGACCTACGAGCAGTACTTC
TRBJ2-1	.	14	.	TRBV29-1	CSVDGGISYNEQFF	TGCAGCGTTGATGGCGGAATAAGCTACAATGAGCAGTTCTTC
TRBJ2-2	.	15	.	TRBV5-1	CASSLSAAETGELFF	TGCGCCAGCAGCTTGTCAGCGGCGGAGACCGGGGAGCTGTTTTTT
TRBJ2-5	.	12	few	TRBV6-5	CASLGTVETQYF	TGTGCCAGCCTTGGTACTGTGGAGACCCAGTACTTC
TRBJ2-7	.	11	.	TRBV6-4	CARRLADEQYF	TGTGCCAGACGGCTAGCCGACGAGCAGTACTTC
TRBJ1-1	.	14	.	TRBV18	CASSPTTMDTEAFF	TGTGCCAGCTCACCTACAACAATGGACACTGAAGCTTTCTTT
TRBJ2-7	.	12	.	TRBV28	CASSIVALEQYF	TGTGCCAGCAGTATCGTAGCTTTAGAGCAGTACTTC
TRBJ1-5	TRBD1	15	.	TRBV24-1	CATSDQTGGHQPQHF	TGTGCCACCAGTGATCAAACAGGGGGACATCAGCCCCAGCATTTT
TRBJ2-2	.	16	.	TRBV5-1	CASSLTSSINTGELFF	TGCGCCAGCAGCTTGACTAGCAGCATTAACACCGGGGAGCTGTTTTTT
TRBJ2-7	.	17	few	TRBV5-1	CASSPQALQRSSYEQYF	TGCGCCAGCAGCCCGCAGGCGTTGCAGCGGAGCTCCTACGAGCAGTACTTC
TRBJ2-2	.	14	.	TRBV19	CASSIRLNTGELFF	TGTGCCAGTAGTATCCGTCTGAACACCGGGGAGCTGTTTTTT
TRBJ1-1	.	13	.	TRBV19	CASSPEYTTEAFF	TGTGCCAGTAGTCCCGAGTATACCACTGAAGCTTTCTTT
TRBJ1-2	TRBD1	13	.	TRBV5-8	CASSPDRGSGYTF	TGTGCCAGCAGCCCGGACAGGGGGAGTGGCTACACCTTC
TRBJ2-3	TRBD1	19	.	TRBV2	CASSSIRDRGKTSTDTQYF	TGTGCCAGCAGTTCGATCCGGGACAGGGGGAAGACTAGCACAGATACGCAGTATTTT
TRBJ1-5	.	14	.	TRBV2	CASSGQAANQPQHF	TGTGCCAGCAGTGGACAGGCCGCCAATCAGCCCCAGCATTTT
TRBJ1-2	TRBD1	17	once	TRBV10-2	CASSESVLTGAYYGYTF	TGCGCCAGCAGTGAGTCGGTGTTGACAGGGGCATACTATGGCTACACCTTC
TRBJ1-2	TRBD1	15	.	TRBV9	CASRATGNELGSYTF	TGTGCCAGCAGGGCGACAGGGAATGAGTTAGGGAGCTACACCTTC
TRBJ2-1	TRBD1	17	.	TRBV19	CASSIDGRGLGWGEQFF	TGTGCCAGTAGTATAGACGGCAGGGGGCTAGGTTGGGGTGAGCAGTTCTTC
TRBJ2-1	TRBD1	15	.	TRBV18	CASSPRTGSNNEQFF	TGTGCCAGCTCACCCCGGACAGGGTCCAACAATGAGCAGTTCTTC